These T cell receptor beta chains were read from a single sample in a study of blood T cell repertoires in COVID-19. Profiled with immunoSEQ multiplex PCR; TCRdb holds only in-frame clones, not every one. The sample includes more than 200,000 clones, around nine tenths of them seen just once. The sample taken for sequencing was peripheral blood. These receptors came from an older woman with COVID-19, enrolled during active disease. CDR3s include the opening cysteine and the closing phenylalanine or tryptophan. D genes are given only for firm matches. A clone size is listed for some rows: how often the clone was seen (once, few, many), or a class if it is expanded.

d_call clone_size j_call cdr3_length v_call cdr3_aa cdr3_nt
TRBD2 NA TRBJ2-2 19 TRBV3-1/TRBV3-2 CASSQVPGWASGSIGELFF TGTGCCAGCAGCCAAGTGCCGGGTTGGGCTAGCGGGAGCATCGGGGAGCTGTTTTTT
NA NA TRBJ2-2 14 TRBV5-4 CASSFGRVVGELFF TGTGCCAGCAGCTTTGGCAGGGTGGTCGGGGAGCTGTTTTTT
NA NA TRBJ2-3 13 TRBV27 CASISQGTDTQYF TGTGCCAGCATCTCCCAGGGAACAGATACGCAGTATTTT
NA NA TRBJ1-6 14 TRBV15 CATTPRRGGSPLHF TGTGCCACCACCCCCAGACGGGGGGGATCACCCCTCCACTTT
NA NA TRBJ2-5 14 TRBV19 CASSIAGGTETQYF TGTGCCAGTAGTATAGCCGGCGGGACAGAGACCCAGTACTTC
TRBD2 NA TRBJ2-7 15 TRBV9 CASSLLAGAAYEQYF TGTGCCAGCAGCTTACTAGCGGGAGCTGCCTACGAGCAGTACTTC
TRBD1 NA TRBJ1-3 14 TRBV6-1 CASSEVTGLNTIYF TGTGCCAGCAGTGAAGTGACAGGGTTAAACACCATATATTTT
TRBD1 NA TRBJ2-7 15 TRBV28 CASSLGDRGRREQYF TGTGCCAGCAGTTTAGGAGACAGGGGACGTCGGGAGCAGTACTTC
NA NA TRBJ1-5 12 TRBV30 CAWSVGGKPQHF TGTGCCTGGAGTGTCGGGGGAAAGCCCCAGCATTTT
TRBD1 NA TRBJ2-7 14 TRBV5-1 CASSSGQGNYEQYF TGCGCCAGCAGCTCCGGACAGGGGAACTACGAGCAGTACTTC
TRBD1 NA TRBJ2-5 17 TRBV25-1 CASSEFQGTGQEETQYF TGTGCCAGCAGTGAATTTCAAGGGACAGGACAAGAAGAGACCCAGTACTTC
TRBD1 NA TRBJ1-5 17 TRBV2 CASSDGTGGWRNQPQHF TGTGCCAGCAGCGACGGGACAGGGGGCTGGCGTAATCAGCCCCAGCATTTT
NA NA TRBJ2-7 12 TRBV4-3 CASSQAGGEQYF TGCGCCAGCAGCCAAGCCGGGGGCGAGCAGTACTTC
NA NA TRBJ1-6 14 TRBV5-1 CASTRGGGNSPLHF TGCGCCAGCACCCGCGGGGGGGGTAATTCACCCCTCCACTTT
TRBD2 NA TRBJ2-3 20 TRBV9 CASSVGTSGRVFLSTDTQYF TGTGCCAGCAGCGTAGGGACTAGCGGGAGGGTTTTCCTTAGCACAGATACGCAGTATTTT
NA NA TRBJ2-2 15 TRBV6-5 CASNGGRGDTGELFF TGTGCCAGCAATGGGGGGAGGGGGGACACCGGGGAGCTGTTTTTT
TRBD1 NA TRBJ1-1 16 TRBV7-9 CASSPRGGRGLTEAFF TGTGCCAGCAGCCCCAGGGGGGGCAGGGGGCTCACTGAAGCTTTCTTT
TRBD2 NA TRBJ2-1 13 TRBV10-3 CAIRGTGGDEQFF TGTGCCATCAGAGGAACGGGAGGGGATGAGCAGTTCTTC
TRBD2 NA TRBJ2-7 17 TRBV29-1 CSAGVPLAGGTTYEQYF TGCAGCGCTGGGGTTCCTTTGGCGGGAGGAACCACCTACGAGCAGTACTTC
TRBD2 NA TRBJ2-1 14 TRBV15 CATSRDVSAGGQFF TGTGCCACCAGCAGAGATGTTTCAGCGGGAGGGCAGTTCTTC
NA once TRBJ2-7 16 TRBV6-5 CASSYSGGTSSYEQYF TGTGCCAGCAGTTACTCCGGCGGGACCAGCTCCTACGAGCAGTACTTC
NA NA TRBJ2-1 12 TRBV18 CASSPLANEQFF TGTGCCAGCTCACCACTAGCCAATGAGCAGTTCTTC
NA NA TRBJ2-2 15 TRBV7-3 CASSQLAANTGELFF TGTGCCAGCAGCCAACTAGCAGCGAACACCGGGGAGCTGTTTTTT
NA NA TRBJ2-3 16 TRBV3-1/TRBV3-2 CASSQDPGGVTDTQYF TGTGCCAGCAGCCAAGATCCGGGGGGCGTCACAGATACGCAGTATTTT
TRBD1 NA TRBJ1-2 15 TRBV11-2 CASSRADRADGGYTF TGTGCCAGCAGCAGAGCCGACAGGGCCGATGGGGGCTACACCTTC
NA NA TRBJ1-2 11 TRBV6-2/TRBV6-3 CASSQLYGYTF TGTGCCAGCAGCCAGCTCTATGGCTACACCTTC
NA NA TRBJ2-2 14 TRBV4-3 CASSQDTGTGELFF TGCGCCAGCAGCCAAGACACGGGCACCGGGGAGCTGTTTTTT
NA NA TRBJ2-7 14 TRBV5-4 CASSSPGTPSEQYF TGTGCCAGCAGCTCTCCCGGGACACCTTCCGAGCAGTACTTC
NA once TRBJ1-5 14 TRBV19 CASSLTGSNQPQHF TGTGCCAGTAGTCTCACAGGCAGCAATCAGCCCCAGCATTTT
TRBD1 NA TRBJ1-1 14 TRBV5-1 CASSPSGGNTEAFF TGCGCCAGCAGCCCCTCAGGGGGGAACACTGAAGCTTTCTTT
TRBD2 NA TRBJ2-1 16 TRBV7-2 CASSKLAGARAGEQFF TGTGCCAGCAGTAAGCTAGCGGGGGCCCGGGCGGGTGAGCAGTTCTTC
NA NA TRBJ1-1 12 TRBV7-8 CASSQGLTEAFF TGTGCCAGCAGCCAAGGACTGACGGAAGCTTTCTTT
NA NA TRBJ1-3 15 TRBV19 CASSIDSGTGNTIYF TGTGCCAGTAGTATAGACTCGGGTACTGGAAACACCATATATTTT
TRBD2 NA TRBJ2-1 14 TRBV28 CASRTSGEYNEQFF TGTGCCAGCAGAACTAGCGGGGAATACAATGAGCAGTTCTTC
TRBD1 NA TRBJ1-3 14 TRBV28 CASSTGGSGNTIYF TGTGCCAGCAGTACAGGGGGCTCTGGAAACACCATATATTTT
NA NA TRBJ1-5 19 TRBV27 CASSSFFGGVATLGQPQHF TGTGCCAGCAGTTCCTTTTTTGGTGGAGTTGCGACGTTGGGTCAGCCCCAGCATTTT
NA NA TRBJ2-2 13 TRBV5-1 CASSLDNTGELFF TGCGCCAGCAGCTTGGACAATACCGGGGAGCTGTTTTTT
NA NA TRBJ2-1 13 TRBV29-1 CSALGHNDNEQFF TGCAGTGCTTTAGGACATAACGACAATGAGCAGTTCTTC
TRBD2 NA TRBJ2-1 13 TRBV19 CASSTIAGVEQFF TGTGCCAGTAGTACCATAGCGGGAGTCGAGCAGTTCTTC
NA NA TRBJ2-3 12 TRBV6-5 CASSRVPDTQYF TGTGCCAGCAGTCGCGTCCCCGATACGCAGTATTTT
NA NA TRBJ2-7 13 TRBV19 CASSPGSSYEQYF TGTGCCAGTTCGCCGGGGAGCTCCTACGAGCAGTACTTC